Following are 21 T cell receptor beta chains from one sample sequenced in a study of T cells in Graves' hyperthyroidism and ophthalmopathy. The TCR beta CDR3 regions underwent amplification using RNA transcripts as the source. A set of HTBI primers served as the primers for a first-round RT-PCR of the TCR CDR3. A single record per CDR3 protein comes from TCRdb applying MiXCR to the multiplex PCR reads. The sample records about 530,000 distinct CDR3 sequences, approximately 17% being singletons. The sample taken for sequencing was blood. Receptor source: a woman in her late teens or twenties with Graves' ophthalmopathy.

This clonotype showed up just a few times. The rearrangement joins TRBV7-9 to TRBJ2-7; no clear D gene. With 2 bases removed from V and 0 bases from J, the gap between germline ends came to 8 bases. This CDR3 contains 14 residues. Germline CDR1 SEHNR, CDR2 FQNEAQ (reference sequence). The CDR3 spells CASSLSSGSYEQYF. As DNA, the CDR3 is TGTGCCAGCAGCTTAAGTTCAGGCTCCTACGAGCAGTACTTC.

The rearrangement joins TRBV7-2 to TRBJ2-1; D perhaps matches TRBD2 (7 bases). The germline V gene encodes CDR1 SGHTA and CDR2 FQGNSA. V lost 2 bases, J lost 6 bases, and 11 bases lay in between. The CDR3 is made up of 14 amino acids. CDR3 DNA sequence: TGTGCCAGCAGCTTATATGGGGGGGCCAATGAGCAGTTCTTC. Translation: CASSLYGGANEQFF. Using reference TRBV7-2 and TRBJ2-1 for the parts outside the CDR3, the full variable domain is GAGVSQSPSNKVTEKGKDVELRCDPISGHTALYWYRQSLGQGLEFLIYFQGNSAPDKSGLPSDRFSAERTGGSVSTLTIQRTQQEDSAVYLCASSLYGGANEQFFGPGTRLTVL.

The chain carries TRBV12-3 or TRBV12-4 and TRBJ1-5; D gene ambiguous. V lost 5 bases to trimming and J lost 3 bases, with 8 bases between them. This CDR3 region has 13 residues. The CDR3 spells CASSVKVNQPQHF. Here the CDR3 DNA reads TGTGCCAGCAGTGTGAAGGTCAATCAGCCCCAGCATTTT.

This clonotype appeared many times. The chain joins TRBV13 to TRBJ2-3, with a tentative D call TRBD1 (6 bases). This CDR3 comprises 15 residues. V gave up 1 base and J gave up 0 bases, with 8 bases separating them. Germline V gene lookup returns CDR1 PRHDT and CDR2 FYEKMQ (reference sequence). The CDR3 DNA is TGTGCCAGCAGCTTAGAACAGGGAAGCACAGATACGCAGTATTTT. Protein sequence: CASSLEQGSTDTQYF.

This clonotype has at least ten counts. The rearrangement links TRBV6-1 to TRBJ2-5; D is undetermined. Germline lookup yields CDR1 MNHNS and CDR2 SASEGT. The V end lost 5 bases, the J end lost 4 bases, and 11 bases lay between the germline ends. The CDR3 loop spans 13 amino acids. CDR3 DNA: TGTGCCAGCAGTTCCGCCCCCGGAGAGACCCAGTACTTC. Translated, it gives CASSSAPGETQYF.

This chain uses TRBV20-1 with TRBJ2-7; possibly TRBD2 for D (6 bases). Germline V CDR1 and CDR2: DFQATT, SNEGSKA (reference sequence). Trimming removed 3 bases from V and 7 bases from J, with 22 bases in between. The CDR3 has 15 residues. CDR3 in DNA: TGCAGTGCTAGGCCCCAGCGGGCGGCGATCCTAGAGCAGTACTTC. Amino acids: CSARPQRAAILEQYF.

This clonotype has more than one count but fewer than ten. V is TRBV20-1 and J is TRBJ1-1; D is undetermined. The CDR3 is 12 amino acids. CDR1 and CDR2 from the germline V gene are DFQATT and SNEGSKA (reference sequence). V lost 2 bases and J 8 bases, leaving 12 bases between the germline ends. Here the CDR3 reads CSARPGLGEAFF. Written as DNA, the CDR3 is TGCAGTGCTAGACCGGGTCTGGGCGAAGCTTTCTTT.

In the case of this clonotype: This clone may be a read error of a much larger clone one base away. The rearrangement links TRBV28 to TRBJ2-7, with 8 bases identical to TRBD1. Per germline, CDR1 MDHEN and CDR2 SYDVKM. The CDR3 length is 15 residues. Losses at the gene ends were 6 bases for V and 7 bases for J; bases not matched to a gene: 14. CDR3 sequence (DNA): TGTGCCAGCAGCGAACCTTCTACAGGGGGAGAGGAGCAGTACTTC. The encoded protein is CASSEPSTGGEEQYF.

Many counts were recorded for this clonotype. The chain has TRBV7-2 and TRBJ2-5; 7 nucleotides line up with TRBD2. The length of the CDR3 is 15 residues. Germline V gene data show CDR1 as SGHTA and CDR2 as FQGNSA. With V trimmed by 1 base and J by 3 bases, 5 bases remained unmatched. This CDR3 reads CASSLGTSEEETQYF. CDR3 nucleotide sequence: TGTGCCAGCAGCTTAGGCACTAGCGAGGAAGAGACCCAGTACTTC.

This clonotype was detected many times. This sequence joins TRBV3-1 and TRBJ1-1; D remains ambiguous. The V and J ends lost 4 bases and 0 bases respectively, with 9 bases between them. Germline V lookup: CDR1 LGHDT, CDR2 YNNKEL (reference sequence). The CDR3 runs 14 residues. CDR3 DNA: TGTGCCAGCAGCCCCAAAGCCATGAACACTGAAGCTTTCTTT. It yields the protein CASSPKAMNTEAFF.

This clonotype was seen many times. The rearrangement joins TRBV12-3 or TRBV12-4 to TRBJ1-1, with 8 bases matching TRBD1. Trimming cost V 3 bases and J 7 bases; bases outside gene matches: 4. The CDR3 extends over 13 amino acids. The CDR3: CASSLTGAGEAFF. For the CDR3, the DNA is TGTGCCAGCAGTTTGACAGGGGCTGGTGAAGCTTTCTTT.

This clonotype was detected a few times. The rearrangement links TRBV9 to TRBJ1-1; TRBD1 might be the D (5 bases). Trimming removed 3 bases at V and 2 bases at J, with 17 bases between. The CDR3 has 16 residues. CDR1 SGDLS and CDR2 YYNGEE come from the germline V gene. CDR3 residues: CASSARDRGANTEAFF. The CDR3 nucleotides read TGTGCCAGCAGCGCCAGAGACCGGGGCGCCAACACTGAAGCTTTCTTT.

With respect to this clonotype: This may arise from a read error, as a much more abundant clone is one base away. The chain is built from TRBV7-8 and TRBJ2-2, with 10 nucleotides matching TRBD1. V shed 5 bases and J 3 bases; nucleotides not matched to a gene: 9. Germline CDR1 is SGHVS and CDR2 is FQNEAQ. This CDR3 contains 17 residues. The CDR3 sequence: CASSPTRTGGDTGELFF. CDR3 DNA: TGTGCCAGCAGCCCGACTCGGACAGGGGGTGACACCGGGGAGCTGTTTTTT. Supplemented by reference TRBV7-8 and TRBJ2-2, the full variable domain reads GAGVSQSPRYKVAKRGQDVALRCDPISGHVSLFWYQQALGQGPEFLTYFQNEAQLDKSGLPSDRFFAERPEGSVSTLKIQRTQQEDSAVYLCASSPTRTGGDTGELFFGEGSRLTVL.

This clonotype showed up just a few times. The rearrangement uses TRBV6-2 or TRBV6-3 and TRBJ2-1, with 10 bases that match TRBD1. The germline V gene has CDR1 MNHEY and CDR2 SVGEGT. The CDR3 has 15 amino acids. With V trimmed by 8 bases and J by 0 bases, 4 bases remained unmatched. DNA of the CDR3: TGTGCCAGCGGGGGGACAGGGGACTCCTACAATGAGCAGTTCTTC. The encoded protein is CASGGTGDSYNEQFF.

The chain uses TRBV6-4 and TRBJ2-1; 7 nucleotides match TRBD2. The CDR3 totals 14 residues. From germline, CDR1 is MRHNA and CDR2 SNTAGT. The J segment lost 5 bases and the V segment lost 7 bases, leaving 8 bases of the junction unmatched. CDR3 DNA sequence: TGTGCCAGCATGTTTGTAGCGGGTAACAATGAGCAGTTCTTC. It specifies CASMFVAGNNEQFF.

This clonotype was found many times. The J gene is TRBJ1-5, the V gene TRBV12-3 or TRBV12-4; D not resolved. The CDR3 is made up of 13 amino acids. Trimming cost V 6 bases and J 6 bases, with 12 bases left between them. CDR3 nucleotides: TGTGCCAGCAGCCCTGCACTGGGTCAGCCCCAGCATTTT. Its translation is CASSPALGQPQHF.

V is TRBV4-1 and J is TRBJ1-1; 8 nucleotides align to TRBD1. The CDR3 is 15 residues long. V lost 1 base, J lost 2 bases, and 3 bases stayed unmatched. Germline V gene sequence: CDR1 MGHRA, CDR2 YSYEKL. CDR3 loop: CASSQAGQGNTEAFF. In DNA form, the CDR3 reads TGCGCCAGCAGCCAAGCCGGACAGGGCAACACTGAAGCTTTCTTT.

This clonotype was counted many times. The CDR3 sequence is CASSLAWVGVADEQYF. The CDR3 bases are TGTGCCAGCAGCTTAGCGTGGGTGGGGGTGGCAGACGAGCAGTACTTC. The genes are TRBV7-2 and TRBJ2-7, with D perhaps matching TRBD1 or TRBD2 (5 bases each). The CDR3 totals 16 residues. Germline assignment: CDR1 SGHTA and CDR2 FQGNSA. The V end was cut by 0 bases, the J end by 5 bases, with 17 bases between.

A few counts support this clonotype. The chain employs TRBV7-9 and TRBJ2-2; no reliable D call. The CDR3 has 13 residues. Germline V gives CDR1 SEHNR, CDR2 FQNEAQ (reference sequence). The V end lost 2 bases, the J end lost 7 bases, and 8 bases lay between the germline ends. The CDR3 bases are TGTGCCAGCAGCTTATATCAAGGCGGGGAGCTGTTTTTT. It yields the protein CASSLYQGGELFF. The full variable domain, in which reference TRBV7-9 and TRBJ2-2 provide the parts outside the CDR3, is DTGVSQNPRHKITKRGQNVTFRCDPISEHNRLYWYRQTLGQGPEFLTYFQNEAQLEKSRLLSDRFSAERPKGSFSTLEIQRTEQGDSAMYLCASSLYQGGELFFGEGSRLTVL.

Only a few counts were recorded for this clonotype. This chain uses TRBV6-2 or TRBV6-3 with TRBJ2-1, with D possibly called TRBD1 or TRBD2 (5 bases each). Germline lookup yields CDR1 MNHEY and CDR2 SVGEGT. Trimming removed 2 bases at V and 2 bases at J, with 7 bases between. The CDR3 is made up of 14 amino acids. CDR3 bases: TGTGCCAGCAGTTACCGGGACGCCTACAATGAGCAGTTCTTC. Encoded protein: CASSYRDAYNEQFF.

This clonotype was observed many times. V is TRBV3-1 and J is TRBJ1-1; D perhaps matches TRBD1 (5 bases). CDR3 length: 14 residues. The germline gives CDR1 LGHDT, CDR2 YNNKEL (reference sequence). With 1 base removed from V and 10 bases from J, the gap between germline ends came to 16 bases. The CDR3 DNA follows: TGTGCCAGCAGCCAAGTCCCGGGACTTATGGTAGCTTTCTTT. Translation: CASSQVPGLMVAFF.